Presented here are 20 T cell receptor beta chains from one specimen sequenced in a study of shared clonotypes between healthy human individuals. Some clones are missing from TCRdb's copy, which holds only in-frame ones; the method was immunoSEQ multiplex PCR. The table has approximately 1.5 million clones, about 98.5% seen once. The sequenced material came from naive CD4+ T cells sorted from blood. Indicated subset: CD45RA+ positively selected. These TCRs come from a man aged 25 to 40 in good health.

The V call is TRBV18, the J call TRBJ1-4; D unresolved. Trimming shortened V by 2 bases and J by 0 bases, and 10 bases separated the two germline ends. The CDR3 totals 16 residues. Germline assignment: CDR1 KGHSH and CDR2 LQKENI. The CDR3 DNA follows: TGTGCCAGCTCACCAGGCCGGGCCACAACTAATGAAAAACTGTTTTTT. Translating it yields CASSPGRATTNEKLFF.

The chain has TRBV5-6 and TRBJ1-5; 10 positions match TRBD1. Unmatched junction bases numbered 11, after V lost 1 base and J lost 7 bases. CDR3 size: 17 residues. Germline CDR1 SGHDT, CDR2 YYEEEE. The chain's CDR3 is CASSLKWGQGQRQPQHF. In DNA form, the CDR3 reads TGTGCCAGCAGCTTGAAGTGGGGACAGGGGCAACGGCAGCCCCAGCATTTT.

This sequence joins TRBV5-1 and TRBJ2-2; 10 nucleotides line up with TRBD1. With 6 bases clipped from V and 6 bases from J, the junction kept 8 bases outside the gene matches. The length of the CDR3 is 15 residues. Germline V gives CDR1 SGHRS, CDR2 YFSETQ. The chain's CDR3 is CASTIGTGASGELFF. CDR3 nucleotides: TGCGCCAGCACCATCGGGACAGGGGCTTCCGGGGAGCTGTTTTTT.

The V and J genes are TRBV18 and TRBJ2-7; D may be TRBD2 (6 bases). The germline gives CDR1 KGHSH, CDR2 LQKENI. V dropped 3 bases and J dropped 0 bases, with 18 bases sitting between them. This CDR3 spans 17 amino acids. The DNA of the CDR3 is TGTGCCAGCTCACCTCTAGGTAGCGGTACCAACTCCTACGAGCAGTACTTC. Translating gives CASSPLGSGTNSYEQYF.

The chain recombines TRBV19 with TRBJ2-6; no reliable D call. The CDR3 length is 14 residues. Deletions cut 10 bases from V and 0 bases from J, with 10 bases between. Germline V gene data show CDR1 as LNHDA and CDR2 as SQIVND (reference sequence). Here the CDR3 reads CATRELSGANVLTF. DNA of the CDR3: TGTGCCACTAGGGAACTCTCTGGGGCCAACGTCCTGACTTTC.

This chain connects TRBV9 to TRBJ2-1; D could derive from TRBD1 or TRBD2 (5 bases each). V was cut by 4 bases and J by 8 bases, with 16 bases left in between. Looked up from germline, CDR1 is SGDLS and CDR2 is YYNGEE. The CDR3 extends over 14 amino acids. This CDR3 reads CASSWDPGSDEQFF. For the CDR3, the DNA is TGTGCCAGCAGCTGGGACCCCGGGTCGGATGAGCAGTTCTTC.

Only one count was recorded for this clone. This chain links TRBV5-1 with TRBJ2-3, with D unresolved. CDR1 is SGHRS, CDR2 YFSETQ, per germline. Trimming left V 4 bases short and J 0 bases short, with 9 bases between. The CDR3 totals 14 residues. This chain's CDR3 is CASSRWASTDTQYF. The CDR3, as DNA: TGCGCCAGCAGCCGGTGGGCTAGCACAGATACGCAGTATTTT.

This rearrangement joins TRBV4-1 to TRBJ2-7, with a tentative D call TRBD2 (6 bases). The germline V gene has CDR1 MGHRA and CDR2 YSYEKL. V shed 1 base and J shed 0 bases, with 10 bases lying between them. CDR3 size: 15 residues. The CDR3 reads CASSQALALSYEQYF. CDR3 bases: TGCGCCAGCAGCCAAGCGCTAGCGCTCTCCTACGAGCAGTACTTC.

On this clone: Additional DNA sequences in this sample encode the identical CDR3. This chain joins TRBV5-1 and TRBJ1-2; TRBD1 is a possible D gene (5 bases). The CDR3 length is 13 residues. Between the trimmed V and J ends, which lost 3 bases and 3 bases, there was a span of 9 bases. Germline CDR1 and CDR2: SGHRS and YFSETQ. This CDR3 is CASSSQGDYGYTF. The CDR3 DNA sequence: TGCGCCAGCAGCTCCCAGGGTGACTATGGCTACACCTTC.

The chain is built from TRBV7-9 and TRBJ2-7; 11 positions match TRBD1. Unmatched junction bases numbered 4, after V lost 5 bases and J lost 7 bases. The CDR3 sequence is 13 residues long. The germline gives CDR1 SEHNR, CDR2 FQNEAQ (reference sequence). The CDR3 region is CASSHGTGGEQYF. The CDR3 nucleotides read TGTGCCAGCAGCCATGGGACAGGGGGTGAGCAGTACTTC.

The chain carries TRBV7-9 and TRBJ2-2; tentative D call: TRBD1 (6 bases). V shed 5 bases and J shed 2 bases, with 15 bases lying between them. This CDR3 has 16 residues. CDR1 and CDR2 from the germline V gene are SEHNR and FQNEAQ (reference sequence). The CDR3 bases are TGTGCCAGCAGCCCGTGGGGGCGAACAAACACCGGGGAGCTGTTTTTT. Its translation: CASSPWGRTNTGELFF.

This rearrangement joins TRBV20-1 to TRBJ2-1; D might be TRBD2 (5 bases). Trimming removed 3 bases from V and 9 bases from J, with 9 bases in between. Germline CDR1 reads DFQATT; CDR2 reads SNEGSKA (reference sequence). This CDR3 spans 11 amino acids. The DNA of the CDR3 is TGCAGTGCTAGCGGGATTTCTGAGCAGTTCTTC. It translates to CSASGISEQFF.

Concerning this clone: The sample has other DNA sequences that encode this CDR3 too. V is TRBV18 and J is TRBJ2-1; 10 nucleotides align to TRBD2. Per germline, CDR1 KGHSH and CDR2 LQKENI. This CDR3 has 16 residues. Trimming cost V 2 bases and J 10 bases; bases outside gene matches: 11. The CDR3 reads CASSPLPAGGPNEQFF. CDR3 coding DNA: TGTGCCAGCTCACCATTACCAGCGGGAGGGCCCAACGAGCAGTTCTTC.

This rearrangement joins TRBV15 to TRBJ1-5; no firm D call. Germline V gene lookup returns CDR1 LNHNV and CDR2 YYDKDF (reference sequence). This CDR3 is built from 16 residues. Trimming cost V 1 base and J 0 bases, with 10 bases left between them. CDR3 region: CATSRVSGVSNQPQHF. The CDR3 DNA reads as TGTGCCACCAGCAGAGTTTCGGGAGTTAGCAATCAGCCCCAGCATTTT.

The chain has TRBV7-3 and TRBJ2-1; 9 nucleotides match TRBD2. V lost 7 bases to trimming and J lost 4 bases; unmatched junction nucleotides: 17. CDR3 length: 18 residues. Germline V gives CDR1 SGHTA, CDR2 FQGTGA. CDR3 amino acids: CASTSFTSSGNAYNEQFF. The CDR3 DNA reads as TGTGCCAGCACCTCCTTCACATCTAGCGGGAATGCGTACAATGAGCAGTTCTTC.

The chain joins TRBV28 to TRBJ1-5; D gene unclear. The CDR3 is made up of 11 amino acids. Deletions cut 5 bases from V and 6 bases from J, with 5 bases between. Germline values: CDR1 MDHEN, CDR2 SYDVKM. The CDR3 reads CASSKGQPQHF. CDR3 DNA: TGTGCCAGCAGTAAGGGTCAGCCCCAGCATTTT.

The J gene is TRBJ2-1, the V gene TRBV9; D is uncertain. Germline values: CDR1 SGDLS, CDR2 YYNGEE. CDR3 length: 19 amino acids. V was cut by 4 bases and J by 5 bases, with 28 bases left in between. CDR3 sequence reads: CASSPEVGPGRHGHNEQFF. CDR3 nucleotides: TGTGCCAGCAGCCCCGAAGTAGGACCCGGGCGTCACGGGCACAATGAGCAGTTCTTC.

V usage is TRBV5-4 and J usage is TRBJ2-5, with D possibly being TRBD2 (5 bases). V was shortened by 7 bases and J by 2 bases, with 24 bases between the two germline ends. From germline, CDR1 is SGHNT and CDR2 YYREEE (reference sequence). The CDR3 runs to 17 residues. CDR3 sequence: CASGSHRGTTRQETQYF. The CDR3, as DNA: TGTGCCAGCGGGAGCCACCGGGGTACGACAAGACAAGAGACCCAGTACTTC.

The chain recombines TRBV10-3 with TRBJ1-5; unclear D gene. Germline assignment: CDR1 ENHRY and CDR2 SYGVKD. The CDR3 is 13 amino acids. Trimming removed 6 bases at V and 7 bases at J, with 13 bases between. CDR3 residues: CAIRDFSSQPQHF. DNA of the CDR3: TGTGCCATCAGAGACTTTAGTAGCCAGCCCCAGCATTTT.

The CDR3 region is CASSDWRGSSYEQYF. The CDR3 DNA sequence: TGCGCCAGCAGTGATTGGCGGGGCAGCTCCTACGAGCAGTACTTC. The chain is built from TRBV10-1 and TRBJ2-7; D might be TRBD2 (6 bases). V lost 3 bases, J lost 0 bases, and 12 bases lay in between. Germline values: CDR1 WNHNN, CDR2 SYGVQD (reference sequence). The CDR3 is made up of 15 amino acids.